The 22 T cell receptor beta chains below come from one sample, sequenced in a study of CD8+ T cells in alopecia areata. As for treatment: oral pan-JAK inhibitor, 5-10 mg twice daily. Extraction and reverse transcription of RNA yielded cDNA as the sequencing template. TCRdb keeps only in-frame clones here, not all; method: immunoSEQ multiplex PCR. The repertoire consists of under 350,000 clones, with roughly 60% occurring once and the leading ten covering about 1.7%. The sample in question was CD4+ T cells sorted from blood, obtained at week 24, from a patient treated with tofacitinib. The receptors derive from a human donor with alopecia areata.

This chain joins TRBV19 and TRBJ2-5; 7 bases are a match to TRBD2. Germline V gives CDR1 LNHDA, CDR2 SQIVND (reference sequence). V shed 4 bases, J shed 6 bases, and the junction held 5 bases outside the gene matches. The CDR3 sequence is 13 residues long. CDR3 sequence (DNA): TGTGCCAGTAGTACGACTAGCCGACAGACCCAGTACTTC. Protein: CASSTTSRQTQYF.

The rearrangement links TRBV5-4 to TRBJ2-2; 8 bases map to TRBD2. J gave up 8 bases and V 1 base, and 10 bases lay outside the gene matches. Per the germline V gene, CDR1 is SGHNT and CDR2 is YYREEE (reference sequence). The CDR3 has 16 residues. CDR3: CASSLSGTSSLGELFF. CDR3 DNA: TGTGCCAGCAGCTTGAGCGGGACTAGTAGTTTAGGGGAGCTGTTTTTT.

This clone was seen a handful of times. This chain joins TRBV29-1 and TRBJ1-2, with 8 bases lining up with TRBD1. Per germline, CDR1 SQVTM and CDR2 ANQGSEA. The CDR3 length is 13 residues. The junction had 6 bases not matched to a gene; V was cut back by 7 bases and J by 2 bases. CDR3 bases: TGCAGCGCTGAGGGACAGGCAAACTATGGCTACACCTTC. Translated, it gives CSAEGQANYGYTF.

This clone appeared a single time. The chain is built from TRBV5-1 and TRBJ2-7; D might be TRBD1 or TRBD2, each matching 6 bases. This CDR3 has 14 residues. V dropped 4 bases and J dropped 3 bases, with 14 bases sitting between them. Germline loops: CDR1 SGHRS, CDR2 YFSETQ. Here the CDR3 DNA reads TGCGCCAGCAGCCTCCGGGGGCCAGGCTACGAGCAGTACTTC. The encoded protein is CASSLRGPGYEQYF.

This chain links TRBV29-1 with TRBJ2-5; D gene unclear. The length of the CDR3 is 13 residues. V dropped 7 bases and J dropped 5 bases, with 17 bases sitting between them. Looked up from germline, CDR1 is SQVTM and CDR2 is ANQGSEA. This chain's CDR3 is CSARAPLMETQYF. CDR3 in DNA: TGCAGCGCTAGGGCCCCCCTGATGGAGACCCAGTACTTC.

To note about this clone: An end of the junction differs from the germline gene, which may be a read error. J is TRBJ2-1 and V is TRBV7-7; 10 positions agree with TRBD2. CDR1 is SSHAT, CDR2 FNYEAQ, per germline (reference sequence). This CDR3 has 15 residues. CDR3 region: CASSQSGGARNEQFF. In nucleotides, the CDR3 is TGTGCTAGCAGCCAAAGCGGGGGGGCTCGGAATGAGCAGTTCTTC.

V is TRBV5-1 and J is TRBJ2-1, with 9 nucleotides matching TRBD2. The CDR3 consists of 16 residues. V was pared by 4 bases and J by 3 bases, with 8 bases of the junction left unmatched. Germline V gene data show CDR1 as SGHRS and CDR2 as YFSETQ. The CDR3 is CASSVGSSGGYNEQFF. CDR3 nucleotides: TGCGCCAGCAGCGTGGGGAGTAGCGGGGGCTACAATGAGCAGTTCTTC.

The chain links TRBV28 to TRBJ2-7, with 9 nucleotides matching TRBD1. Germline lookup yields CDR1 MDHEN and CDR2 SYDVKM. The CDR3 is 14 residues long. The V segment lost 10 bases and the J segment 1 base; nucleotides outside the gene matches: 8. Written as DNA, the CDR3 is TGTGCCACCACGAAAGGGACAGGGTCCTACGAGCAGTACTTC. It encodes CATTKGTGSYEQYF.

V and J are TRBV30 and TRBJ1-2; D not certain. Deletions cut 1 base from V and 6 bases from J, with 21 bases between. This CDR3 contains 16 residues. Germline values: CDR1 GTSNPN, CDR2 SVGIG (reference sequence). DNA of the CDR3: TGTGCCTGGAGTGCTCCCGGGCCCAAGGAGTTCGATGGCTACACCTTC. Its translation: CAWSAPGPKEFDGYTF.

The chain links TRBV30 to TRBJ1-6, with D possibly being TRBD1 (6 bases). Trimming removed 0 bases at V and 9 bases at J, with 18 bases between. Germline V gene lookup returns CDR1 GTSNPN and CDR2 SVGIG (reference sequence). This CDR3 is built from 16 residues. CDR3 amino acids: CAWSVPRQAGASPLHF. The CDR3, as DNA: TGTGCCTGGAGTGTCCCTCGACAGGCGGGGGCTTCACCCCTCCACTTT. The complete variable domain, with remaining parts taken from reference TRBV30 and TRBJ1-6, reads SQTIHQWPATLVQPVGSPLSLECTVEGTSNPNLYWYRQAAGRGLQLLFYSVGIGQISSEVPQNLSASRPQDRQFILSSKKLLLSDSGFYLCAWSVPRQAGASPLHFGNGTRLTVT.

This CDR3 reads CASSLGKGQGRYEQYF. The CDR3 DNA is TGCGCCAGCAGTCTAGGGAAGGGACAGGGGAGATACGAGCAGTACTTC. The chain is built from TRBV4-1 and TRBJ2-7; 10 bases map to TRBD1. After removal of 6 bases from V and 4 bases from J, the junction contained 12 bases not matched to a gene. The CDR3 runs to 16 residues. Germline V lookup: CDR1 MGHRA, CDR2 YSYEKL.

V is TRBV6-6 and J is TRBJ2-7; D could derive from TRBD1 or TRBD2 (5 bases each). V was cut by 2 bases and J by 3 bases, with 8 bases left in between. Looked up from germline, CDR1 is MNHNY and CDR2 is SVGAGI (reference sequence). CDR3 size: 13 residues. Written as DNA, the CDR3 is TGTGCCAGCAGTTACGGGGGATACTACGAGCAGTACTTC. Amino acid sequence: CASSYGGYYEQYF.

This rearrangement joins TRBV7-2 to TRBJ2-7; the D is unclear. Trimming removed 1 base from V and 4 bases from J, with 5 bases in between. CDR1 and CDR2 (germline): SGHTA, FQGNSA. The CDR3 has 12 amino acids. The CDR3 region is CASSLGFYEQYF. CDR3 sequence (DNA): TGTGCCAGCAGCTTAGGTTTTTACGAGCAGTACTTC.

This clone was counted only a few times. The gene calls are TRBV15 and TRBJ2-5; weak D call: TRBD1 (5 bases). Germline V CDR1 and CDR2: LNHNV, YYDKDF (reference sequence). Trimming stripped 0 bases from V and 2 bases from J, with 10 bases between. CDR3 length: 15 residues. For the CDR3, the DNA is TGTGCCACCAGCAGAGATGTTCAGGGTCAAGAGACCCAGTACTTC. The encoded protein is CATSRDVQGQETQYF.

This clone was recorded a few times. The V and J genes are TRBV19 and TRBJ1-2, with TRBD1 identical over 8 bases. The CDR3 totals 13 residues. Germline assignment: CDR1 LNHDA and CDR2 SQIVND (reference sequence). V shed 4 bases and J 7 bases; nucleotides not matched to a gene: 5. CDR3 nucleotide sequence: TGTGCCAGTAGTAGAGGACAGGGCGGTGGCTACACCTTC. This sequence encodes CASSRGQGGGYTF.

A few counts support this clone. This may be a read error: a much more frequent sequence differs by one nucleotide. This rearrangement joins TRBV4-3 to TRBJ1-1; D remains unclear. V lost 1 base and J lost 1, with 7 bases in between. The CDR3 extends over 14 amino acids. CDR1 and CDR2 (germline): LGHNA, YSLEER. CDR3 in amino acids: CASSQAEKNTEAFF. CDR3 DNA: TGCGCCAGCAGCCAAGCCGAGAAGAACACTGAAGCTTTCTTT.

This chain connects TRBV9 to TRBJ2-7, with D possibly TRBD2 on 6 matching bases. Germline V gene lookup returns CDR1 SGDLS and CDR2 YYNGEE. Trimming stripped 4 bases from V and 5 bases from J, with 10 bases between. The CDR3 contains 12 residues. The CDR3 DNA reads TGTGCCAGCAGCTATAGCGGAAACGAGCAGTACTTC. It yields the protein CASSYSGNEQYF.

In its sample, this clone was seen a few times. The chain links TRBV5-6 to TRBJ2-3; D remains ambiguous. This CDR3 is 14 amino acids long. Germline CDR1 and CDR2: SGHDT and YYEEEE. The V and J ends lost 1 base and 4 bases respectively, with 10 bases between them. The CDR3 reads CASSLLANPDTQYF. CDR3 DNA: TGTGCCAGCAGCTTGCTGGCTAACCCAGATACGCAGTATTTT. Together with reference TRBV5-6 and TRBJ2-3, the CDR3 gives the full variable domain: DAGVTQSPTHLIKTRGQQVTLRCSPKSGHDTVSWYQQALGQGPQFIFQYYEEEERQRGNFPDRFSGHQFPNYSSELNVNALLLGDSALYLCASSLLANPDTQYFGPGTRLTVL.

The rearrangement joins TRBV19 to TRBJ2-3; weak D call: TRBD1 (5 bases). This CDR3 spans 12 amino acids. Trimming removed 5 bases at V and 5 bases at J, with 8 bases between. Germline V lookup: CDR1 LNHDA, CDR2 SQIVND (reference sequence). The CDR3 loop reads CASSSQGDTQYF. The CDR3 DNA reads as TGTGCCAGTAGTTCTCAGGGAGATACGCAGTATTTT.

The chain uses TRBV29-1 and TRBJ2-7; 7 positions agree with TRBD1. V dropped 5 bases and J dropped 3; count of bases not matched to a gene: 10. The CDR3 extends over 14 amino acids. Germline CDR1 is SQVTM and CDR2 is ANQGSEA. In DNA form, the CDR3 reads TGCAGCGTTTATGGCTCGGGACAGCTCTACGAGCAGTACTTC. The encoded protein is CSVYGSGQLYEQYF.

The CDR3 region is CATLLIAGYSEAFF. In nucleotides, the CDR3 is TGTGCCACTCTTTTGATTGCCGGTTATTCTGAAGCTTTCTTT. The V call is TRBV2, the J call TRBJ1-1; no clear D. The CDR3 is 14 amino acids. Germline CDR1 SNHLY, CDR2 FYNNEI. The V and J ends lost 10 bases and 6 bases respectively, with 21 bases between them.

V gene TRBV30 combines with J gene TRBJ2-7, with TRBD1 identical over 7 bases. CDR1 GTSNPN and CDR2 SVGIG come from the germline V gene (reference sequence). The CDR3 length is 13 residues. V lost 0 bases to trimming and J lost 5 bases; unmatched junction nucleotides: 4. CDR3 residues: CAWSVARGNEQYF. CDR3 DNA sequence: TGTGCCTGGAGTGTAGCCAGGGGGAACGAGCAGTACTTC.